This paragraph covers one T cell receptor beta chain sequence. These data are taken from a study of tumor T cells in aggressive B-cell lymphoma. CDR3 size: 15 residues. Germline V gene sequence: CDR1 KGHSH, CDR2 LQKENI. Deletions cut 2 bases from V and 4 bases from J, with 14 bases between. The table came from immunoSEQ multiplex PCR; TCRdb's copy has only in-frame clones and leaves some out. Here the sample spans approximately 2,000 clones, approximately 93% being singletons. The material sequenced was tumor tissue. The chain carries TRBV18 and TRBJ1-2, with D unclear. The clonotype originates from an adult with diffuse large B cell lymphoma. The CDR3 region has the DNA TGTGCCAGCTCACCAACCCCCGCCGAGAGCTATGGCTACACCTTC. Its protein product is CASSPTPAESYGYTF.